Following are 11 T cell receptor beta chains from one sample sequenced in a study of blood T cell repertoires in COVID-19. Clones were sequenced by immunoSEQ multiplex PCR, and TCRdb holds only the in-frame ones, with some missing. The sample has under 95,000 clones, around nine tenths seen once; the top ten hold roughly 5%. Sequenced sample: peripheral blood. The origin of the receptors is a man aged 35-49 years with acute or convalescent COVID-19.

The chain carries TRBV5-1 and TRBJ2-1, with 12 bases aligning to TRBD2. Unmatched junction bases numbered 5, after V lost 0 bases and J lost 10 bases. CDR1 and CDR2 from the germline V gene are SGHRS and YFSETQ. There are 15 residues in the CDR3. The CDR3 DNA reads TGCGCCAGCAGCTTGGTGCTAGCGGGAGGGATGGAGCAGTTCTTC. Its translation: CASSLVLAGGMEQFF.

The chain combines TRBV4-1 with TRBJ1-6; 10 nucleotides match TRBD1. CDR1 and CDR2 (germline): MGHRA, YSYEKL. The length of the CDR3 is 15 residues. The J segment lost 9 bases and the V segment lost 2 bases, leaving 4 bases of the junction unmatched. CDR3 loop: CASSQPGQGLSPLHF. CDR3 sequence (DNA): TGCGCCAGCAGCCAACCGGGACAGGGGCTTTCACCCCTCCACTTT.

The chain carries TRBV18 and TRBJ1-4; D gene uncertain. V dropped 6 bases and J dropped 7 bases, with 21 bases sitting between them. Germline values: CDR1 KGHSH, CDR2 LQKENI. This CDR3 comprises 16 residues. The CDR3 loop is CASSPPLGSLVEKLFF. The CDR3 DNA reads TGTGCCAGCTCCCCTCCTTTGGGCTCACTAGTTGAAAAACTGTTTTTT.

The CDR3 region has the DNA TGTGCCAGCAGCCGAGATACGACAAAGAATAGCAATCAGCCCCAGCATTTT. It encodes CASSRDTTKNSNQPQHF. The chain employs TRBV7-8 and TRBJ1-5, with no clear D. CDR1 is SGHVS, CDR2 FQNEAQ, per germline. Trimming stripped 5 bases from V and 0 bases from J, with 17 bases between. This CDR3 is 17 amino acids long.

This clone was counted a few times. This chain links TRBV7-9 with TRBJ2-1, with D possibly being TRBD2 (5 bases). The germline V gene has CDR1 SEHNR and CDR2 FQNEAQ (reference sequence). V was pared by 1 base and J by 8 bases, with 15 bases between. This CDR3 region has 15 residues. As DNA, the CDR3 is TGTGCCAGCAGCTTAGTAGGGATCCACGGGGATGAGCAGTTCTTC. It codes for CASSLVGIHGDEQFF.

This chain connects TRBV5-4 to TRBJ2-1; D not resolved. This CDR3 comprises 15 residues. With 0 bases removed from V and 8 bases from J, the gap between germline ends came to 15 bases. CDR1 is SGHNT and CDR2 is YYREEE in the germline V gene (reference sequence). CDR3 sequence: CASSLEALLSHEQFF. The DNA of the CDR3 is TGTGCCAGCAGCTTGGAAGCGTTACTCAGCCATGAGCAGTTCTTC.

This CDR3 is CASNSGITEAFF. The DNA for the CDR3 is TGTGCCAGTAATTCAGGGATCACTGAAGCTTTCTTT. The chain carries TRBV19 and TRBJ1-1, with D perhaps TRBD1 (5 bases). Trimming took 7 bases from V and 4 from J, leaving 10 bases between them. From germline, CDR1 is LNHDA and CDR2 SQIVND (reference sequence). The CDR3 spans 12 residues.

The V and J genes are TRBV7-3 and TRBJ2-1, with 7 bases fitting TRBD1. The germline V gene encodes CDR1 SGHTA and CDR2 FQGTGA. V lost 5 bases to trimming and J lost 5 bases; unmatched junction nucleotides: 6. The length of the CDR3 is 14 residues. The CDR3: CASSPTGIDNEQFF. Written as DNA, the CDR3 is TGTGCCAGCAGCCCGACAGGGATCGACAATGAGCAGTTCTTC.

CDR3 sequence: CASSHRRQGPNSPLHF. The CDR3 DNA sequence: TGTGCCAGCAGCCATCGACGACAGGGGCCGAATTCACCCCTCCACTTT. The genes are TRBV3-1 (or the pseudogene TRBV3-2) and TRBJ1-6; TRBD1 agrees at 8 bases. This CDR3 has 16 residues. With 3 bases clipped from V and 7 bases from J, the junction kept 8 bases outside the gene matches. The V gene's germline CDR1 is LGHDT and CDR2 YNNKEL (reference sequence).

V gene TRBV7-3 combines with J gene TRBJ1-1; 10 bases align to TRBD1. This CDR3 has 13 amino acids. V trimming: 6 bases; J trimming: 11 bases; junction bases outside the gene matches: 9. Germline CDR1 is SGHTA and CDR2 is FQGTGA. The DNA for the CDR3 is TGTGCCAGCAGGGAGACAGGGGGCGGAGAGGCTTTCTTT. This codes for CASRETGGGEAFF.

The chain employs TRBV5-1 and TRBJ1-1; 9 nucleotides match TRBD1. With V trimmed by 4 bases and J by 4 bases, 11 bases remained unmatched. Germline CDR1 SGHRS, CDR2 YFSETQ. The CDR3 length is 16 residues. The CDR3 here is CASSGKGDRASTEAFF. In DNA form, the CDR3 reads TGCGCCAGCAGCGGGAAGGGGGACAGGGCTTCCACTGAAGCTTTCTTT.